This T cell receptor beta chain was sequenced during a study of cytomegalovirus exposure and HLA in healthy donors. General study points: Association of a missense DCLRE1C variant with TCR beta V- and J-gene trimming was reported in a later analysis.

The PCR had 60 Vbeta and 13 Jbeta primers. The repertoire was sequenced with immunoSEQ multiplex PCR; TCRdb's copy has only in-frame clones and lacks some. There are more than 150,000 clones in the sample; around 85% occur only once, and 1.3% lies in the top ten. A note on this clone: The antigen remains unidentified.

V lost 1 base and J lost 8, with 11 bases in between. CDR1 and CDR2 from the germline V gene are MDHEN and SYDVKM. The CDR3 totals 13 residues. The chain uses TRBV28 and TRBJ1-2; tentative D call: TRBD1 (6 bases). The receptor was isolated from a man between 50 and 59 years old in good health and CMV-seropositive. The material sequenced was PBMCs. CDR3 DNA: TGTGCCAGCAGTTTATTCAGGGGTCGAGGCTACACCTTC. This gives the protein CASSLFRGRGYTF.